The T cell receptor beta chain under discussion was sequenced for a study of cytomegalovirus exposure and HLA in healthy donors. Turning to the study itself: Counted in an early data release were 85 million or so unique TCRs from HLA-typed donors.

Germline V gives CDR1 SGHTA, CDR2 FQGNSA. Trimming removed 1 base from V and 6 bases from J; junction bases left unmatched: 3. The CDR3 loop spans 14 amino acids. PCR amplification relied on 60 Vbeta primers (plus 13 Jbeta primers). The assay was immunoSEQ multiplex PCR, and TCRdb's table has in-frame clones only and misses some. This sample has approximately 150,000 clones; around 86% occur once, and the top ten carry roughly 4%. The receptor was derived from a man aged 45 to 65 in good health and CMV-seropositive. The specimen was PBMCs. The genes are TRBV7-2 and TRBJ1-5; 7 bases map to TRBD1. Here the CDR3 reads CASSLDRGVQPQHF. The CDR3, as DNA: TGTGCCAGCAGCTTAGACAGGGGTGTTCAGCCCCAGCATTTT.